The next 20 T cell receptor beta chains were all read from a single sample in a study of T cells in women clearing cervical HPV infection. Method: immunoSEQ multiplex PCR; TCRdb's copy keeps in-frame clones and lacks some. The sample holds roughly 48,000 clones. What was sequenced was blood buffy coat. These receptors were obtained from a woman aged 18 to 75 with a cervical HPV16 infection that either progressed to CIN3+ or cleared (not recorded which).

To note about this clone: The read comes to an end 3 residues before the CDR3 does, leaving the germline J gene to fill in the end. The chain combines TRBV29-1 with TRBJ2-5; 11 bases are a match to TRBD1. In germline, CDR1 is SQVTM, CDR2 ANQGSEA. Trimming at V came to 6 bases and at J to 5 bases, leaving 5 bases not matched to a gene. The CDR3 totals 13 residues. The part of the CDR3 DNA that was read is TGCAGCGTAGGGACAGGGGGTGGGGAGACC. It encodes CSVGTGGGET. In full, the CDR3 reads CSVGTGGGETQYF.

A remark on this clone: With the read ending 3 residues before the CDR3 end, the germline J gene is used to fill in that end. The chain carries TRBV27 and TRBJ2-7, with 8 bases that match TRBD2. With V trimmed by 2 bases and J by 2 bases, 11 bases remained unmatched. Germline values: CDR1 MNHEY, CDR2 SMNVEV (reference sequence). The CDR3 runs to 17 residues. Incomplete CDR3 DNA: TGTGCCAGCAGTTTAATGGGCGGCGGGGGGCCTACCTACGAG. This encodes CASSLMGGGGPTYE. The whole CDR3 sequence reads CASSLMGGGGPTYEQYF.

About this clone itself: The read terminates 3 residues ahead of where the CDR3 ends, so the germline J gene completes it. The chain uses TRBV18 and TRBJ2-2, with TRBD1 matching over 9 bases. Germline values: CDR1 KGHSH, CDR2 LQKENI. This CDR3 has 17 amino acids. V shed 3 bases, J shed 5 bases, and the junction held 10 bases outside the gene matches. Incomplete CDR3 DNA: TGTGCCAGCTCACCTTCGCCAAGGGGACAGGGTACCGGGGAG. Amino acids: CASSPSPRGQGTGE. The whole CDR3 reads CASSPSPRGQGTGELFF. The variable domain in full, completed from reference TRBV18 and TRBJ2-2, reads NAGVMQNPRHLVRRRGQEARLRCSPMKGHSHVYWYRQLPEEGLKFMVYLQKENIIDESGMPKERFSAEFPKEGPSILRIQQVVRGDSAAYFCASSPSPRGQGTGELFFGEGSRLTVL.

The covered CDR3 bases are TGCAGTGCTAGGGCCAGGGAGGCCTATAATTCACCC. Amino acids: CSARAREAYNSP. The entire CDR3 reads CSARAREAYNSPLHF. J is TRBJ1-6 and V is TRBV20-1; tentative D call: TRBD1 (5 bases). The CDR3 goes on 3 residues after the read ends, and that part is filled in from the germline J gene. Germline lookup yields CDR1 DFQATT and CDR2 SNEGSKA (reference sequence). The V end was cut by 3 bases, the J end by 2 bases, with 11 bases between. The CDR3 is 15 residues long.

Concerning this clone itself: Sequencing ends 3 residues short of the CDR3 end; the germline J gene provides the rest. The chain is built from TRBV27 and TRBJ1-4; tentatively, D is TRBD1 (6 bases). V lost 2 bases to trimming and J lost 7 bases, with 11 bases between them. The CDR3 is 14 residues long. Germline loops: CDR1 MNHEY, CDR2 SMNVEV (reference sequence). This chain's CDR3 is CASSLQGHGEKLFF. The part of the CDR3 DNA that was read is TGTGCCAGCAGTTTACAGGGGCACGGTGAAAAA.

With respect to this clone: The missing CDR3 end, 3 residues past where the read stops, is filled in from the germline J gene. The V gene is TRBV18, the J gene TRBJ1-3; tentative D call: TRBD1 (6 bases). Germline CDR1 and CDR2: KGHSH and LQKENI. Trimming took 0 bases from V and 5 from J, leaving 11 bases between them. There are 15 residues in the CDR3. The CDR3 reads CASSPPAGARNTIYF. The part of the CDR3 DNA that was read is TGTGCCAGCTCACCACCGGCGGGGGCACGAAACACC.

The CDR3 spells CSASKGFDEKLFF. The covered CDR3 bases are TGCAGTGCTAGTAAGGGGTTTGATGAAAAA. The chain joins TRBV20-1 to TRBJ1-4, with D perhaps matching TRBD1 (5 bases). Read sequence stops 3 residues before the CDR3 end, and the germline J gene provides the missing end. Trimming removed 3 bases from V and 6 bases from J, with 11 bases in between. Germline CDR1 and CDR2: DFQATT and SNEGSKA (reference sequence). The CDR3 is 13 residues long.

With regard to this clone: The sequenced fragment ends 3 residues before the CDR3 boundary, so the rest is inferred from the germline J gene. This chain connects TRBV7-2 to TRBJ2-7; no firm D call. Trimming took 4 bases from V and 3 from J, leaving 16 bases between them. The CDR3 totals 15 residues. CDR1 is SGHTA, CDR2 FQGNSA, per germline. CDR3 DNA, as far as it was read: TGTGCCAGCAGCTCGTCTTTGTTCTCCCGCTACGAG. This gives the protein CASSSSLFSRYE. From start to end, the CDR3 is CASSSSLFSRYEQYF.

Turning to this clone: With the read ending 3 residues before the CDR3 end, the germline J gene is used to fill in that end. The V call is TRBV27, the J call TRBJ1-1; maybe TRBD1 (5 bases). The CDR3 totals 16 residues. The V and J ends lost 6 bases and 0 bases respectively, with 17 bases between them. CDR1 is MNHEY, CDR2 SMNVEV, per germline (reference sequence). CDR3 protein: CASSQGSFTMNTEAFF. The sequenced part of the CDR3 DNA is TGTGCCAGCAGCCAGGGTAGTTTCACTATGAACACTGAA.

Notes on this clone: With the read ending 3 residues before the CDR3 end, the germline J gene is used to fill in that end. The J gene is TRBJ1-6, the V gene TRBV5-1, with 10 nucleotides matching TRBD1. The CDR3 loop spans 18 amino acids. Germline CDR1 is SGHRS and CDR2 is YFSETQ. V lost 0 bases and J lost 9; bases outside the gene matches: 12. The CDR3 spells CASSLGTGSGTGVSPLHF. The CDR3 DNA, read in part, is TGCGCCAGCAGCTTGGGGACAGGGTCCGGGACAGGGGTTTCACCC.

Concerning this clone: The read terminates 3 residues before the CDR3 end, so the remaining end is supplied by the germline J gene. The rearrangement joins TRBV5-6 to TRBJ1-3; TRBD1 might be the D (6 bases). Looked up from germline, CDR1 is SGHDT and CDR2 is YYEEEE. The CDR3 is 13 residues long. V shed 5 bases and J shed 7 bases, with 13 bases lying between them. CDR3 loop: CASRLTGGNTIYF. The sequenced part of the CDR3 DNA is TGTGCCAGCAGGTTGACAGGAGGGAACACC.

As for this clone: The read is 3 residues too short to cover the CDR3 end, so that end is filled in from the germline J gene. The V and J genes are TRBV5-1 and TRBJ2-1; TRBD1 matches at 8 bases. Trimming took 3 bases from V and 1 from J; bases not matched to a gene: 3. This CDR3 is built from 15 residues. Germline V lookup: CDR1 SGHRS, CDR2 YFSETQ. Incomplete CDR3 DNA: TGCGCCAGCAGCTCCGACAGGGGTTCCTACAATGAG. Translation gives CASSSDRGSYNE. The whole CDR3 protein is CASSSDRGSYNEQFF.

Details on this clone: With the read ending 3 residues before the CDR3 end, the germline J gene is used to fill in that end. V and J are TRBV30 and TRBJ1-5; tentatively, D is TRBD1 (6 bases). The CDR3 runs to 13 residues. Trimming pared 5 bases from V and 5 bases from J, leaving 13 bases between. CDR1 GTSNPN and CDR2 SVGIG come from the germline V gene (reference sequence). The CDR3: CAWGNRQDQPQHF. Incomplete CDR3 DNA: TGTGCCTGGGGGAACAGACAGGATCAGCCC.

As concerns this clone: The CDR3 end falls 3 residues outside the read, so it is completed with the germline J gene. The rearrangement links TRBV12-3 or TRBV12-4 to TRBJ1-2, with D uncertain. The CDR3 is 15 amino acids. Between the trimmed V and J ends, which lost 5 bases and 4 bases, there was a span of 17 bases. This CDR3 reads CASSPPIDISYGYTF. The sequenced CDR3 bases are TGTGCCAGCAGTCCTCCTATCGACATAAGCTATGGC.

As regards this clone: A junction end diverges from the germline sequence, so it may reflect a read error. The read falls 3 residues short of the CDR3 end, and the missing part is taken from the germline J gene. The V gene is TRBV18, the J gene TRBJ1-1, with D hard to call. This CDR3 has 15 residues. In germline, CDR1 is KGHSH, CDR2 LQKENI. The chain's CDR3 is CASSPLYFLNTEAFF. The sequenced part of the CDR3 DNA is TGTGCCAGTTCACCCCTCTACTTTTTGAACACTGAA. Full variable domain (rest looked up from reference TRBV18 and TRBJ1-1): NAGVMQNPRHLVRRRGQEARLRCSPMKGHSHVYWYRQLPEEGLKFMVYLQKENIIDESGMPKERFSAEFPKEGPSILRIQQVVRGDSAAYFCASSPLYFLNTEAFFGQGTRLTVV.

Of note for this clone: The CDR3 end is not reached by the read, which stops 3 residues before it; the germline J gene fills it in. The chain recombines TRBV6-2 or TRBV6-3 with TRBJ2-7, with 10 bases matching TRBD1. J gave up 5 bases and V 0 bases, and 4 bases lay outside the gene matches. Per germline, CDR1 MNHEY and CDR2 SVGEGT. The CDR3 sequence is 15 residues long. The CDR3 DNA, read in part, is TGTGCCAGCAGTTACTCGGGACAGGGGTCCCACGAG. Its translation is CASSYSGQGSHE. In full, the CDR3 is CASSYSGQGSHEQYF.

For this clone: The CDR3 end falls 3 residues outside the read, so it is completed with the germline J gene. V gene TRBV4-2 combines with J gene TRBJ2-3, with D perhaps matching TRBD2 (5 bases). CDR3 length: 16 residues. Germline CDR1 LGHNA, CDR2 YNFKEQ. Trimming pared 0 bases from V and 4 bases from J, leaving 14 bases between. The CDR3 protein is CASSQEGSGFPDTQYF. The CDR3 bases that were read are TGTGCCAGCAGCCAAGAGGGGTCGGGGTTCCCAGATACG.

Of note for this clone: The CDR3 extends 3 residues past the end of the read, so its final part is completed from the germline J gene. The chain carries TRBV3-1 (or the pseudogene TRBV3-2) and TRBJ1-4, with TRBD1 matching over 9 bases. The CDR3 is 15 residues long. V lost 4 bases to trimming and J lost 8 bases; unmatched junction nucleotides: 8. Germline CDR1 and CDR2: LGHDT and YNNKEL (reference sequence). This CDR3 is CASSPTGGPFEKLFF. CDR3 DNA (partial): TGTGCCAGCAGCCCGACAGGGGGGCCTTTCGAAAAA.

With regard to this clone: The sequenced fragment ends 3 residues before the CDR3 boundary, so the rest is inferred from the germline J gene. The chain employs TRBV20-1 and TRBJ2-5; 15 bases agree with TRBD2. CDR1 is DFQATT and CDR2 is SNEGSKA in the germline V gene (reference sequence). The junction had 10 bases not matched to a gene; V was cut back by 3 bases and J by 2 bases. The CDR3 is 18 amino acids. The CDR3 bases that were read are TGCAGTGCTAGGCGCAATGTTGGACTAGCGGGAGGGCAAGAGACC. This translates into CSARRNVGLAGGQET. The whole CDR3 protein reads CSARRNVGLAGGQETQYF.

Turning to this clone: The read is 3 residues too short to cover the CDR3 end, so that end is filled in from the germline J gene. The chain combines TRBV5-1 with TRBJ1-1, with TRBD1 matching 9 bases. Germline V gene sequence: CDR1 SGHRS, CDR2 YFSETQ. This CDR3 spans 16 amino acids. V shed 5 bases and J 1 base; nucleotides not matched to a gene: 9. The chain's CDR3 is CASRPPGQGKNTEAFF. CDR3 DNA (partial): TGCGCCAGCAGACCTCCGGGACAGGGAAAGAACACTGAA.